The next 20 T cell receptor beta chains were all read from a single sample in a study of blood T cell repertoires in COVID-19. Measured with immunoSEQ multiplex PCR; TCRdb has only the in-frame clones, and not every one. Found here are nearly 100,000 clones, 70% to 85% of them singletons; the top ten hold roughly a tenth. Sequenced material: peripheral blood. Receptors originate from a man aged 65 to 85 with acute or convalescent COVID-19.

The CDR3 loop reads CASSLVYTGTSGRREQFF. The CDR3 DNA is TGTGCCAGTAGCCTCGTTTATACCGGGACTAGCGGGAGGCGTGAGCAGTTCTTC. The rearrangement links TRBV19 to TRBJ2-1; 15 bases are a match to TRBD2. This CDR3 contains 18 residues. V lost 6 bases to trimming and J lost 9 bases; unmatched junction nucleotides: 15. Germline V CDR1 and CDR2: LNHDA, SQIVND (reference sequence).

The table lists this clone with a count of one. The CDR3 here is CASSLTIGRRAGEKLFF. The CDR3 DNA follows: TGCGCCAGCAGCCTGACCATAGGGCGGCGGGCCGGAGAAAAACTGTTTTTT. The J gene is TRBJ1-4, the V gene TRBV23-1, with D unclear. TRBV23-1 is flagged as an ORF with uncertain function. Trimming took 6 bases from V and 8 from J, leaving 25 bases between them. The CDR3 runs 17 residues.

V is TRBV7-3 and J is TRBJ2-1; 9 bases are a match to TRBD2. J lost 6 bases, V lost 2 bases, and 2 bases had no gene match. The germline V gene has CDR1 SGHTA and CDR2 FQGTGA. This CDR3 has 14 residues. This CDR3 reads CASSLAGGLNEQFF. DNA for the CDR3: TGTGCCAGCAGCTTAGCGGGGGGGCTCAATGAGCAGTTCTTC.

The V call is TRBV25-1, the J call TRBJ1-1; 7 nucleotides match TRBD1. J gave up 1 base and V 4 bases, and 6 bases lay outside the gene matches. The CDR3 has 15 residues. In germline, CDR1 is MGHDK, CDR2 SYGVNS. The CDR3 DNA reads as TGTGCCAGCAGTGCAACGGGACAGACGAACACTGAAGCTTTCTTT. Amino acids: CASSATGQTNTEAFF.

CDR3 protein: CASSLGTSGRRDEQFF. CDR3 bases: TGTGCCAGCAGCCTCGGGACTAGCGGGAGGAGGGATGAGCAGTTCTTC. The rearrangement links TRBV6-6 to TRBJ2-1; TRBD2 agrees at 15 bases. Germline V CDR1 and CDR2: MNHNY, SVGAGI (reference sequence). CDR3 length: 16 amino acids. Trimming at V came to 6 bases and at J to 8 bases, leaving 8 bases not matched to a gene.

The chain recombines TRBV5-6 with TRBJ1-4; D uncertain. The CDR3 sequence is 15 residues long. CDR1 is SGHDT and CDR2 is YYEEEE in the germline V gene. V was pared by 3 bases and J by 8 bases, with 17 bases between. CDR3 amino acids: CASSSDGILWEKLFF. Here the CDR3 DNA reads TGTGCCAGCAGCTCAGACGGGATTCTGTGGGAAAAACTGTTTTTT.

This sequence joins TRBV14 and TRBJ2-1; 14 nucleotides align to TRBD2. V trimming: 5 bases; J trimming: 7 bases; junction bases outside the gene matches: 13. There are 18 residues in the CDR3. From germline, CDR1 is SGHDN and CDR2 FVKESK. The chain's CDR3 is CASSFSGTSGGILNEQFF. The DNA of the CDR3 is TGTGCCAGCAGCTTTTCAGGGACTAGCGGGGGAATATTAAATGAGCAGTTCTTC.

CDR3 DNA sequence: TGTGCCAGCAGCCAAGTGACAGGGGGCGATGATGGCTACACCTTC. This translates into CASSQVTGGDDGYTF. The chain uses TRBV14 and TRBJ1-2; 10 nucleotides align to TRBD1. V was pared by 1 base and J by 6 bases, with 5 bases of the junction left unmatched. CDR1 is SGHDN and CDR2 is FVKESK in the germline V gene. This CDR3 is built from 15 residues.

This chain uses TRBV5-6 with TRBJ2-1, with D possibly being TRBD1 (6 bases). The CDR3 consists of 15 residues. V lost 4 bases, J lost 0 bases, and 11 bases lay in between. Germline CDR1 reads SGHDT; CDR2 reads YYEEEE. CDR3 nucleotide sequence: TGTGCCAGCAGCCAAGGACAGAGCTCCTACAATGAGCAGTTCTTC. Translated: CASSQGQSSYNEQFF.

The chain employs TRBV5-5 and TRBJ1-6; 10 nucleotides line up with TRBD1. The CDR3 totals 14 residues. Germline V CDR1 and CDR2: SGHKS, YYEKEE (reference sequence). After removal of 2 bases from V and 9 bases from J, the junction contained 2 bases not matched to a gene. In nucleotides, the CDR3 is TGTGCCAGCAGCTTTGGACAGGGGGGTTCACCCCTCCACTTT. Translating it yields CASSFGQGGSPLHF.

V is TRBV13 and J is TRBJ2-7, with a tentative D call TRBD2 (6 bases). The CDR3 length is 17 residues. Per germline, CDR1 PRHDT and CDR2 FYEKMQ (reference sequence). Deletions cut 3 bases from V and 6 bases from J, with 24 bases between. CDR3 in DNA: TGTGCCAGCAGCTTCACATCCGGTCTGGAGGGATCTTCCGAGCAGTACTTC. Translation: CASSFTSGLEGSSEQYF.

The J gene is TRBJ2-1, the V gene TRBV29-1; TRBD1 agrees at 10 bases. The germline V gene encodes CDR1 SQVTM and CDR2 ANQGSEA. The V and J ends lost 5 bases and 5 bases, in that order; junction bases with no gene match: 3. This CDR3 region has 13 residues. The DNA for the CDR3 is TGCAGCGTTACTGGACAGGGGGACAATGAGCAGTTCTTC. It specifies CSVTGQGDNEQFF.

The V and J genes are TRBV5-1 and TRBJ2-7; 7 positions match TRBD2. This CDR3 is 13 amino acids long. Germline V gene lookup returns CDR1 SGHRS and CDR2 YFSETQ. With 8 bases clipped from V and 3 bases from J, the junction kept 8 bases outside the gene matches. The CDR3 sequence is CASQLAAGYEQYF. The CDR3 DNA reads as TGCGCCAGTCAGCTAGCGGCAGGCTACGAGCAGTACTTC.

The CDR3 DNA reads as TGTGCCAGTAGTCTTCGGGACAGGGTCGGCACTGAAGCTTTCTTT. Translating gives CASSLRDRVGTEAFF. V gene TRBV19 combines with J gene TRBJ1-1; 9 bases are shared with TRBD1. The CDR3 consists of 15 residues. Germline V gene data show CDR1 as LNHDA and CDR2 as SQIVND (reference sequence). The V gene end was trimmed by 5 bases and the J gene end by 4 bases; junction bases not matched to a gene: 8.

The V and J genes are TRBV30 and TRBJ1-5; D is unresolved. V was pared by 0 bases and J by 5 bases, with 14 bases between. Germline V CDR1 and CDR2: GTSNPN, SVGIG (reference sequence). The CDR3 sequence is 15 residues long. The chain's CDR3 is CAWSVLGSPDQPQHF. The CDR3 DNA reads as TGTGCCTGGAGTGTACTAGGCAGTCCGGATCAGCCCCAGCATTTT.

The CDR3 DNA sequence: TGTGCCAGTAGTATTCAAGGGGCCAACGTCCTGACTTTC. Its translation: CASSIQGANVLTF. This sequence joins TRBV19 and TRBJ2-6; D is unresolved. From germline, CDR1 is LNHDA and CDR2 SQIVND (reference sequence). V was clipped by 3 bases and J by 4 bases, with 4 bases between them. This CDR3 is built from 13 residues. The full variable domain, with the rest looked up from reference TRBV19 and TRBJ2-6, is DGGITQSPKYLFRKEGQNVTLSCEQNLNHDAMYWYRQDPGQGLRLIYYSQIVNDFQKGDIAEGYSVSREKKESFPLTVTSAQKNPTAFYLCASSIQGANVLTFGAGSRLTVL.

This clone is a singleton in its sample. The chain is built from TRBV6-2 or TRBV6-3 and TRBJ1-2; D unresolved. CDR3 size: 13 residues. V lost 5 bases and J 1 base, leaving 8 bases between the germline ends. CDR1 is MNHEY, CDR2 SVGEGT, per germline. Here the CDR3 DNA reads TGTGCCAGCAGTCAGGATCTTAACTATGGCTACACCTTC. The encoded protein is CASSQDLNYGYTF.

J is TRBJ2-5 and V is TRBV5-8, with D possibly being TRBD1 (5 bases). From germline, CDR1 is SGHTS and CDR2 YDEGEE. V gave up 4 bases and J gave up 0 bases, with 10 bases separating them. The CDR3 is 14 amino acids. The CDR3 bases are TGTGCCAGCAGCCCTGGACATTACCAAGAGACCCAGTACTTC. Translating it yields CASSPGHYQETQYF.

The chain is built from TRBV7-9 and TRBJ1-1, with D possibly matching TRBD1 (6 bases). This CDR3 region has 15 residues. Germline-derived CDR1 and CDR2 are SEHNR and FQNEAQ (reference sequence). Trimming stripped 7 bases from V and 2 bases from J, with 17 bases between. CDR3 loop: CASNNMDRQNTEAFF. The CDR3 DNA is TGTGCCAGCAACAATATGGACAGACAAAACACTGAAGCTTTCTTT. The complete variable domain, with remaining parts taken from reference TRBV7-9 and TRBJ1-1, reads DTGVSQNPRHKITKRGQNVTFRCDPISEHNRLYWYRQTLGQGPEFLTYFQNEAQLEKSRLLSDRFSAERPKGSFSTLEIQRTEQGDSAMYLCASNNMDRQNTEAFFGQGTRLTVV.

V usage is TRBV7-9 and J usage is TRBJ2-1; the match to TRBD2 covers 9 bases. Germline CDR1 SEHNR, CDR2 FQNEAQ (reference sequence). Trimming at V came to 0 bases and at J to 7 bases, leaving 7 bases not matched to a gene. This CDR3 region has 16 residues. The CDR3 reads CASSLAQGTSLNEQFF. The DNA for the CDR3 is TGTGCCAGCAGCTTAGCGCAGGGGACTAGCCTTAATGAGCAGTTCTTC.